A selection of T cell receptor beta chains follows, all from one sample in a study of control samples from healthy donors and cancer patients. Clones were read by immunoSEQ multiplex PCR, and TCRdb kept only the in-frame ones, dropping some. The sample contains 130,000 to 150,000 clones, more than 90% of which appear only once. The specimen sequenced was blood. The origin of the receptors is a man aged 25-40 years in good health. Each CDR3 is given with its conserved first and last residue. A D gene is named only where the DNA matches it firmly. The listing skips clone size in some rows; elsewhere it reads once, few, many or a size class.

D,size,J,V,CDR3,DNA
NA,NA,TRBJ1-4,TRBV28,CASRGAGEKLFF,TGTGCCAGCAGGGGGGCCGGAGAAAAACTGTTTTTT
NA,NA,TRBJ1-1,TRBV11-2,CASSIGTNTEAFF,TGTGCCAGCAGCATAGGGACAAACACTGAAGCTTTCTTT
TRBD1,NA,TRBJ1-2,TRBV3-1/TRBV3-2,CASSQGDRVYGYTF,TGTGCCAGCAGCCAAGGGGACAGGGTGTATGGCTACACCTTC
TRBD1,NA,TRBJ1-2,TRBV9,CASSPDRGGYGYTF,TGTGCCAGCAGCCCCGACAGGGGAGGCTATGGCTACACCTTC
TRBD2,NA,TRBJ2-3,TRBV27,CASSLSRLGGNADTQYF,TGTGCCAGCAGTTTATCGAGGTTGGGGGGGAATGCGGATACGCAGTATTTT
TRBD1,NA,TRBJ1-4,TRBV2,CASSENRGNEKLFF,TGTGCCAGCAGTGAAAACAGGGGGAATGAAAAACTGTTTTTT
NA,NA,TRBJ2-7,TRBV5-6,CASTLSWATYYEQYF,TGTGCCAGCACCTTGTCCTGGGCCACCTACTACGAGCAGTACTTC
TRBD1,few,TRBJ1-5,TRBV6-1,CASSEEPGQGGKPQHF,TGTGCCAGCAGTGAAGAACCGGGACAGGGAGGTAAGCCCCAGCATTTT
TRBD1,NA,TRBJ1-6,TRBV4-2,CASSQDYRGVSSPLHF,TGTGCCAGCAGCCAAGATTACAGGGGGGTCTCTTCACCCCTCCACTTT
NA,NA,TRBJ1-1,TRBV10-3,CAISESGEGNTEAFF,TGTGCCATCAGTGAGTCGGGGGAGGGGAACACTGAAGCTTTCTTT
TRBD1,NA,TRBJ2-7,TRBV5-1,CASSFGDRGDEQYF,TGCGCCAGCAGCTTCGGGGACAGGGGTGACGAGCAGTACTTC
NA,NA,TRBJ1-6,TRBV19,CASGNPRANNSPLHF,TGTGCCAGTGGGAACCCCCGGGCCAATAATTCACCCCTCCACTTT
NA,NA,TRBJ2-2,TRBV5-1,CASSLFDAGELFF,TGCGCCAGCAGCTTGTTCGATGCCGGGGAGCTGTTTTTT
NA,NA,TRBJ2-7,TRBV5-5,CASSLTAGIYEQYF,TGTGCCAGCAGCTTGACGGCAGGGATCTACGAGCAGTACTTC
NA,NA,TRBJ1-4,TRBV7-8,CASSRLGGNEKLFF,TGTGCCAGCAGCCGCCTGGGGGGGAATGAAAAACTGTTTTTT
NA,NA,TRBJ1-5,TRBV28,CASSPTKGNQPQHF,TGTGCCAGCAGCCCTACGAAGGGCAATCAGCCCCAGCATTTT
NA,NA,TRBJ1-1,TRBV5-6,CASREFGGSDTEAFF,TGTGCCAGCAGGGAATTCGGGGGGTCAGACACTGAAGCTTTCTTT
NA,NA,TRBJ1-2,TRBV7-2,CASSLVGNYGYTF,TGTGCCAGCAGCTTAGTAGGGAACTATGGCTACACCTTC
TRBD2,NA,TRBJ2-5,TRBV29-1,CSVWTSGGETQYF,TGCAGCGTCTGGACTAGCGGGGGAGAGACCCAGTACTTC
NA,NA,TRBJ1-2,TRBV7-9,CASSWGYGYTF,TGTGCCAGCAGCTGGGGTTATGGCTACACCTTC
NA,NA,TRBJ2-1,TRBV13,CASSSWGVVDNEQFF,TGTGCCAGCAGCTCATGGGGGGTGGTGGACAATGAGCAGTTCTTC
TRBD2,NA,TRBJ2-7,TRBV27,CASSSGLAGYEQYF,TGTGCCAGCAGTTCTGGACTAGCGGGATACGAGCAGTACTTC
NA,NA,TRBJ1-2,TRBV6-5,CATRGSYGYTF,TGTGCCACGCGGGGCAGCTATGGCTACACCTTC
NA,NA,TRBJ2-3,TRBV9,CASSVAGRGGTDTQYF,TGTGCCAGCAGCGTAGCAGGTCGAGGGGGCACAGATACGCAGTATTTT